A single sample is the source of the 24 T cell receptor beta chains below, sequenced in a study of CD8+ T cells in alopecia areata. The sequencing template was cDNA reverse transcribed from extracted RNA. TCRdb's table, derived via immunoSEQ multiplex PCR, lists solely in-frame clones and lacks some. The sample includes a few hundred thousand clones, about 60% of them seen just once. Treatment reported: oral pan-JAK inhibitor, 5-10 mg twice daily. Sequencing used CD4+ T cells sorted from blood, obtained around week 54, from a patient treated with tofacitinib. The receptors stem from a human donor with alopecia areata.

This clone appeared a few times. The chain has TRBV29-1 and TRBJ2-5, with D unclear. CDR3 length equals 12 residues. V was trimmed by 4 bases and J by 1 base, leaving 7 bases between them. CDR1 and CDR2 from the germline V gene are SQVTM and ANQGSEA. CDR3: CSVAPTQETQYF. The CDR3 region has the DNA TGCAGCGTTGCTCCTACCCAAGAGACCCAGTACTTC.

The chain recombines TRBV7-2 with TRBJ2-7; possibly TRBD1 for D (6 bases). Per germline, CDR1 SGHTA and CDR2 FQGNSA. This CDR3 is built from 15 residues. The V gene lost 0 bases and the J gene lost 3 bases, with 12 bases spanning the gap. This CDR3 is CASSLAGTKDYEQYF. For the CDR3, the DNA is TGTGCCAGCAGCTTAGCTGGGACAAAAGACTACGAGCAGTACTTC.

A few counts support this clone. The chain carries TRBV6-5 and TRBJ1-6; D is undetermined. The germline V and J ends were trimmed by 6 bases and 7 bases, with 10 bases remaining between them. Germline V gene lookup returns CDR1 MNHEY and CDR2 SVGAGI. This CDR3 region has 13 residues. CDR3: CASRKDRNSPLHF. The CDR3 region has the DNA TGTGCCAGCAGGAAGGACCGAAATTCACCCCTCCACTTT.

The rearrangement uses TRBV30 and TRBJ1-1; D possibly corresponds to TRBD1 (5 bases). Germline CDR1 is GTSNPN and CDR2 is SVGIG (reference sequence). V lost 1 base to trimming and J lost 5 bases, with 11 bases between them. The CDR3 is made up of 13 amino acids. The CDR3 nucleotides read TGTGCCTGGAGTGGACAGAGATGGACTGAAGCTTTCTTT. It is translated as CAWSGQRWTEAFF.

J is TRBJ1-1 and V is TRBV18; D unresolved. Germline values: CDR1 KGHSH, CDR2 LQKENI. Between the trimmed V and J ends, which lost 8 bases and 0 bases, there was a span of 10 bases. There are 13 residues in the CDR3. The CDR3 sequence: CASTTDMNTEAFF. In DNA, the CDR3 is TGTGCCAGCACGACCGACATGAACACTGAAGCTTTCTTT.

V usage is TRBV30 and J usage is TRBJ1-2; D not certain. CDR1 GTSNPN and CDR2 SVGIG come from the germline V gene (reference sequence). Trimming took off 4 bases at V and 7 bases at J, with 10 bases between the two ends. The CDR3 is 11 residues long. The CDR3 DNA reads as TGTGCCTGGAATGAGGGCCGTGGCTACACCTTC. Amino acid sequence: CAWNEGRGYTF.

The rearrangement joins TRBV30 to TRBJ2-5; the match to TRBD2 covers 13 bases. Germline V gene data show CDR1 as GTSNPN and CDR2 as SVGIG (reference sequence). The CDR3 has 15 amino acids. J was trimmed by 3 bases and V by 3 bases; bases with no gene match: 4. The CDR3 loop is CAWSLGLAGEETQYF. CDR3 DNA: TGTGCCTGGAGCCTCGGACTAGCGGGGGAAGAGACCCAGTACTTC.

This chain connects TRBV28 to TRBJ1-2; possibly TRBD1 for D (5 bases). V was pared by 5 bases and J by 0 bases, with 13 bases between. Germline-derived CDR1 and CDR2 are MDHEN and SYDVKM. This CDR3 has 15 residues. Here the CDR3 reads CASSGDSIANYGYTF. The CDR3 DNA reads TGTGCCAGCAGTGGCGACAGCATAGCTAACTATGGCTACACCTTC.

DNA of the CDR3: TGCGCCAGCAGCTCACTGACAGGAGCTAACTATGGCTACACCTTC. Translation gives CASSSLTGANYGYTF. The chain uses TRBV5-1 and TRBJ1-2; the D gene is possibly TRBD1 (6 bases). Trimming took 3 bases from V and 0 from J, leaving 12 bases between them. This CDR3 is built from 15 residues. Germline lookup yields CDR1 SGHRS and CDR2 YFSETQ.

This chain links TRBV30 with TRBJ2-7, with D possibly matching TRBD1 (5 bases). The ends were cut back, 3 bases at V and 1 base at J, with 13 bases in the middle. The CDR3 length is 14 residues. Looked up from germline, CDR1 is GTSNPN and CDR2 is SVGIG (reference sequence). The chain's CDR3 is CAWSRTQLSYEQYF. CDR3 coding DNA: TGTGCCTGGAGCAGGACACAGTTATCCTACGAGCAGTACTTC.

The chain has TRBV30 and TRBJ1-1; D not resolved. Germline assignment: CDR1 GTSNPN and CDR2 SVGIG (reference sequence). The V and J ends lost 0 bases and 7 bases respectively, with 12 bases between them. This CDR3 region has 13 residues. CDR3 sequence (DNA): TGTGCCTGGAGTGTAGGGCCCAGGATTGAAGCTTTCTTT. It is translated as CAWSVGPRIEAFF.

V usage is TRBV15 and J usage is TRBJ1-3; TRBD1 matches at 9 bases. Per the germline V gene, CDR1 is LNHNV and CDR2 is YYDKDF (reference sequence). The CDR3 has 15 amino acids. V shed 1 base, J shed 3 bases, and the junction held 1 base outside the gene matches. The CDR3 DNA reads as TGTGCCACCAGCAGAGGACAGGGGGATGGAAACACCATATATTTT. Its translation: CATSRGQGDGNTIYF.

The V gene is TRBV25-1, the J gene TRBJ2-7; D is possibly TRBD2 (5 bases). V gave up 4 bases and J gave up 0 bases, with 13 bases separating them. This CDR3 has 15 amino acids. From germline, CDR1 is MGHDK and CDR2 SYGVNS. CDR3 sequence: CASSGEAESSYEQYF. In DNA form, the CDR3 reads TGTGCCAGCAGTGGGGAAGCGGAGAGCTCCTACGAGCAGTACTTC.

The chain links TRBV29-1 to TRBJ2-7; D might be TRBD2 (7 bases). Germline V CDR1 and CDR2: SQVTM, ANQGSEA. Trimming took off 5 bases at V and 1 base at J, with 12 bases between the two ends. The CDR3 runs to 13 residues. The CDR3 DNA reads TGCAGCGTTTTACAGGGACTATCCTACGAGCAGTACTTC. Amino acid sequence: CSVLQGLSYEQYF.

This clone has just a few counts. CDR3 residues: CSVARTGSPTNTGELFF. CDR3 DNA sequence: TGCAGCGTAGCCCGGACCGGGAGTCCGACGAACACCGGGGAGCTGTTTTTT. V and J are TRBV29-1 and TRBJ2-2, with D possibly being TRBD2 (6 bases). V shed 6 bases and J shed 0 bases, with 20 bases lying between them. The CDR3 sequence is 17 residues long. The germline gives CDR1 SQVTM, CDR2 ANQGSEA.

The chain has TRBV29-1 and TRBJ2-5; TRBD1 aligns across 7 bases. CDR1 is SQVTM, CDR2 ANQGSEA, per germline. The CDR3 spans 12 residues. The trim removed 7 bases at V and 1 base at J, leaving 3 bases unmatched. CDR3 bases: TGCAGCGCCGGGGACAGCCAAGAGACCCAGTACTTC. Translation gives CSAGDSQETQYF. The whole variable domain, remainder taken from reference TRBV29-1 and TRBJ2-5, is SAVISQKPSRDICQRGTSLTIQCQVDSQVTMMFWYRQQPGQSLTLIATANQGSEATYESGFVIDKFPISRPNLTFSTLTVSNMSPEDSSIYLCSAGDSQETQYFGPGTRLLVL.

This clone has a single count. The chain has TRBV7-2 and TRBJ2-2; D might be TRBD1 (5 bases). The germline V gene encodes CDR1 SGHTA and CDR2 FQGNSA. CDR3 size: 13 residues. V was cut by 4 bases and J by 6 bases, with 9 bases left in between. CDR3 coding DNA: TGTGCCAGCAGCTCATGGGGCGCCGGGGAGCTGTTTTTT. Encoded protein: CASSSWGAGELFF.

There are a few counts of this clone. The chain links TRBV6-5 to TRBJ2-1, with TRBD2 as a possible D gene (5 bases). The germline V and J ends were trimmed by 10 bases and 10 bases, with 20 bases remaining between them. The CDR3 has 13 residues. Germline V lookup: CDR1 MNHEY, CDR2 SVGAGI. CDR3 coding DNA: TGTGCCACGAGCAATTTGGCGGGCGGGGAGCAGTTCTTC. Its translation is CATSNLAGGEQFF.

This clone was seen a handful of times. The genes are TRBV10-3 and TRBJ2-3; TRBD2 agrees at 10 bases. Losses at the gene ends were 8 bases for V and 4 bases for J; bases not matched to a gene: 6. Germline assignment: CDR1 ENHRY and CDR2 SYGVKD. The CDR3 is 14 residues long. The chain's CDR3 is CAIRPSGGPDTQYF. The CDR3 region has the DNA TGTGCCATCCGGCCTAGCGGGGGTCCAGATACGCAGTATTTT.

The chain employs TRBV27 and TRBJ2-5; 8 positions agree with TRBD1. CDR1 and CDR2 (germline): MNHEY, SMNVEV (reference sequence). This CDR3 comprises 15 residues. J was trimmed by 1 base and V by 4 bases; bases with no gene match: 5. The CDR3: CASSSIGQGQETQYF. As DNA, the CDR3 is TGTGCCAGCAGTTCAATAGGACAGGGCCAAGAGACCCAGTACTTC.

In its sample, this clone was seen a few times. The J gene is TRBJ2-3, the V gene TRBV5-1, with D maybe TRBD1 (5 bases). V was trimmed by 5 bases and J by 0 bases, leaving 7 bases between them. The CDR3 runs 13 residues. Germline values: CDR1 SGHRS, CDR2 YFSETQ. The CDR3 is CASRQDSTDTQYF. The CDR3 coding sequence is TGCGCCAGCAGACAGGATAGCACAGATACGCAGTATTTT.

This chain uses TRBV5-1 with TRBJ2-5; D is possibly TRBD1 or TRBD2 (5 bases each). Between the trimmed V and J ends, which lost 1 base and 5 bases, there was a span of 15 bases. The CDR3 consists of 15 residues. Germline V lookup: CDR1 SGHRS, CDR2 YFSETQ. The CDR3, as DNA: TGCGCCAGCAGCTTGAGCCAGGGTAGAGGGGAGACCCAGTACTTC. It is translated as CASSLSQGRGETQYF.

J is TRBJ1-6 and V is TRBV30; the D gene is possibly TRBD1 (5 bases). Germline assignment: CDR1 GTSNPN and CDR2 SVGIG (reference sequence). CDR3 length: 13 amino acids. V lost 4 bases and J lost 6, with 10 bases in between. The CDR3 sequence is CAWNQGLNSPLHF. The CDR3 DNA reads TGTGCCTGGAACCAGGGACTTAATTCACCCCTCCACTTT. The complete variable domain, with remaining parts taken from reference TRBV30 and TRBJ1-6, reads SQTIHQWPATLVQPVGSPLSLECTVEGTSNPNLYWYRQAAGRGLQLLFYSVGIGQISSEVPQNLSASRPQDRQFILSSKKLLLSDSGFYLCAWNQGLNSPLHFGNGTRLTVT.

This clone was detected only a few times. At one boundary the junction diverges from the germline segment, which might be a read error. The chain joins TRBV29-1 to TRBJ1-2; D not resolved. Germline V gene sequence: CDR1 SQVTM, CDR2 ANQGSEA. This CDR3 has 12 amino acids. The CDR3, as DNA: TGCAGCGCTGAAAGGAGAAACTATGGCTACACCTTC. Translation gives CSAERRNYGYTF.